The sequence of this T cell receptor (beta chain) was determined in a study of yellow fever vaccine responses in identical twins. Study-level points and caveats: Vaccine-induced T cell responses in twins were reportedly observed to appear partly convergent, partly personalized.

V was cut by 6 bases and J by 0 bases, with 8 bases left in between. This CDR3 region has 12 residues. The germline gives CDR1 GTSNPN, CDR2 SVGIG (reference sequence). TCRdb reanalysed the RT-PCR reads using MiXCR and keeps one entry per CDR3 protein. The sample consists of 790 or so distinct CDR3 sequences, around 85% of them appearing once. On this clonotype itself: The antigen is undetermined.

The V and J genes are TRBV30 and TRBJ1-2, with unresolved D. The receptor was derived from a female donor who received the yellow fever vaccine. The sequenced sample was T cells from blood (PBMCs), unsorted or a sorted subset (not recorded which), obtained before or after yellow fever vaccination (not recorded which). CDR3 DNA: TGTGCCTGTCACCAAGCTAACTATGGCTACACCTTC. Translated, it gives CACHQANYGYTF.